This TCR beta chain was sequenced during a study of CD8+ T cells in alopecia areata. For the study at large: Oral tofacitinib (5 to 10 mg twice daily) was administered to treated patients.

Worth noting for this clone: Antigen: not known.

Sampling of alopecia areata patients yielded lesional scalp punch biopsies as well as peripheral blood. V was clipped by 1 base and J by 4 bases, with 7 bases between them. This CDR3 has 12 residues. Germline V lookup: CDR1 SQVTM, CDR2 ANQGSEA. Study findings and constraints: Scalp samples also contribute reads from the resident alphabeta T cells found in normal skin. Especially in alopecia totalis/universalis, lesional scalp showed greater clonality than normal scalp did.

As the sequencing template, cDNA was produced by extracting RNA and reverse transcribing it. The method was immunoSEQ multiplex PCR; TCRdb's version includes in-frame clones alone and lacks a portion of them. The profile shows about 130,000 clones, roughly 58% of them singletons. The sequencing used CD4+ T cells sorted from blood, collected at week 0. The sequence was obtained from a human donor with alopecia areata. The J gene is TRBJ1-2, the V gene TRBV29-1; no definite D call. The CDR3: CSVEAATYGYTF. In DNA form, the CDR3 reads TGCAGCGTTGAAGCGGCCACCTATGGCTACACCTTC. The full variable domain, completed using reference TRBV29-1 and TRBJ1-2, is SAVISQKPSRDICQRGTSLTIQCQVDSQVTMMFWYRQQPGQSLTLIATANQGSEATYESGFVIDKFPISRPNLTFSTLTVSNMSPEDSSIYLCSVEAATYGYTFGSGTRLTVV.